These T cell receptor beta chains were read from a single sample in a study of OX40 agonist ivuxolimab in advanced cancers. Only in-frame clones appear in the TCRdb table, and some are missing; sequencing was by immunoSEQ multiplex PCR. The sample consists of roughly 60,000 clones, 86% of them appearing once. This specimen was CD4+ or CD8+ T cells sorted from blood, taken in a trial of the OX40 agonist ivuxolimab. Source of these receptors: an adult with an advanced solid tumor such as melanoma, head and neck, liver or kidney cancer. CDR3s include the opening cysteine and the closing phenylalanine or tryptophan. The D gene is left open where the match is weak. Some rows mark clone size as missing; the rest say once, few, many or name a class of expanded clone.

j_call | v_call | d_call | cdr3_length | clone_size | cdr3_nt | cdr3_aa
TRBJ2-7 | TRBV4-3 | - | 14 | - | TGCGCCAGCAGCCAAGATCTGAGCTCCTACGAGCAGTACTTC | CASSQDLSSYEQYF
TRBJ1-1 | TRBV28 | TRBD1 | 17 | few | TGTGCCAGCAGTACTCGAACAGGGGGCGAAGTGAACACTGAAGCTTTCTTT | CASSTRTGGEVNTEAFF
TRBJ2-2 | TRBV2 | - | 16 | once | TGTGCCAGCAGTGAAGGGGCTCGGGCGTCCACCGGGGAGCTGTTTTTT | CASSEGARASTGELFF
TRBJ2-3 | TRBV4-3 | - | 14 | - | TGCGCCAGCAGCCAAGATATAAGCACAGATACGCAGTATTTT | CASSQDISTDTQYF
TRBJ2-3 | TRBV27 | TRBD2 | 13 | - | TGTGCCAGCAGTTACGGACCGGGGGGGCAGCAGTATTTT | CASSYGPGGQQYF
TRBJ2-3 | TRBV7-7 | TRBD2 | 16 | - | TGTGCTAGCAGCCGCGGGACTAGCGGGGGCACAGATACGCAGTATTTT | CASSRGTSGGTDTQYF
TRBJ1-4 | TRBV28 | TRBD1 | 14 | - | TGTGCCAGCGGGGTAGGGGGCGATAATGAAAAACTGTTTTTT | CASGVGGDNEKLFF
TRBJ1-3 | TRBV6-5 | - | 11 | few | TGTGCCACTGGTTCTGGAAACACCATATATTTT | CATGSGNTIYF
TRBJ1-4 | TRBV10-3 | TRBD1 | 14 | - | TGTGCCATCAGCCCGACAGGGGCTCGCGAAAAACTGTTTTTT | CAISPTGAREKLFF
TRBJ2-6 | TRBV5-1 | - | 15 | - | TGCGCCAGCAGCCGGGATCCAATTGGGGCCAACGTCCTGACTTTC | CASSRDPIGANVLTF
TRBJ1-1 | TRBV19 | - | 13 | - | TGTGCCAGTAGCATAAACCGGGGCACTGAAGCTTTCTTT | CASSINRGTEAFF
TRBJ2-7 | TRBV7-2 | TRBD2 | 17 | - | TGTGCCAGCAGCTCCCCAGCACTAGCGGGAGGCTCCTACGAGCAGTACTTC | CASSSPALAGGSYEQYF
TRBJ2-2 | TRBV5-6 | TRBD1 | 16 | - | TGTGCCAGCAGCAGAGCTGTGGGACAGGGCACCGGGGAGCTGTTTTTT | CASSRAVGQGTGELFF
TRBJ1-2 | TRBV19 | TRBD1 | 14 | - | TGTGCCAGTAGTATGCGCGACAGGGATATAGGCTACACCTTC | CASSMRDRDIGYTF
TRBJ2-7 | TRBV19 | - | 15 | - | TGTGCCAGTAGTATCCGGCAGGAACCTCCTTACGAGCAGTACTTC | CASSIRQEPPYEQYF
TRBJ2-7 | TRBV7-8 | - | 13 | - | TGTGCCAGCAGCCCGGGGACTGACCTTGAGCAGTACTTC | CASSPGTDLEQYF
TRBJ2-5 | TRBV4-2 | - | 16 | - | TGTGCCAGCAGCCCTCCCCCCGCAGGGGGGGCGGAGACCCAGTACTTC | CASSPPPAGGAETQYF
TRBJ1-1 | TRBV5-5 | TRBD1 | 15 | - | TGTGCCAGCAGCTTGCCCGGGACAGCGAACACTGAAGCTTTCTTT | CASSLPGTANTEAFF
TRBJ2-5 | TRBV5-1 | - | 12 | - | TGCGCCAGCAGCTTGGCGGAAGAGACCCAGTACTTC | CASSLAEETQYF
TRBJ2-1 | TRBV7-9 | - | 14 | - | TGTGCCGGAGCTTTTGGGGTTTTGTACAATGAGCAGTTCTTC | CAGAFGVLYNEQFF
TRBJ2-7 | TRBV28 | - | 12 | - | TGTGCCAGCAGTTATGGGGACTACGAGCAGTACTTC | CASSYGDYEQYF
TRBJ2-1 | TRBV20-1 | - | 9 | - | TGCAGTGCTAGCTTGGGGCAGTTCTTC | CSASLGQFF
TRBJ1-1 | TRBV7-2 | TRBD1 | 15 | - | TGTGCCAGCAGCTTTTCAGGGGGCGTTAAGACTGAAGCTTTCTTT | CASSFSGGVKTEAFF
TRBJ2-5 | TRBV11-3 | - | 15 | - | TGTGCCAGCAGCTTAGCCACCCCGTCCAGCGCGACCCAGTACTTC | CASSLATPSSATQYF
TRBJ2-5 | TRBV6-5 | - | 12 | - | TGTGCCAGCAGCAACAGGGCCCAGACCCAGTACTTC | CASSNRAQTQYF
TRBJ1-5 | TRBV30 | TRBD1 | 15 | once | TGTGCCTGGAGCCATAGACAGGGCAAAAATCAGCCCCAGCATTTT | CAWSHRQGKNQPQHF
TRBJ2-5 | TRBV25-1 | TRBD2 | 15 | - | TGTGCCAGCAGTCCCCGGGCGGGAGGGGAAGAGACCCAGTACTTC | CASSPRAGGEETQYF
TRBJ1-1 | TRBV2 | - | 13 | - | TGTGCCTTTCGGACCGATTCGGGGACTGAAGCTTTCTTT | CAFRTDSGTEAFF
TRBJ2-2 | TRBV18 | - | 14 | - | TGTGCCAGCTCACCTTCGGCTACTACCGGGGAGCTGTTTTTT | CASSPSATTGELFF
TRBJ1-2 | TRBV4-3 | - | 15 | - | TGCGCCAGCAGCCAAGATGGAGGGAACCTCTATGGCTACACCTTC | CASSQDGGNLYGYTF
TRBJ2-3 | TRBV5-1 | TRBD2 | 19 | - | TGCGCCAGCAGCTTGGAGGCCACTAGCGGGAGATCCGGCACAGATACGCAGTATTTT | CASSLEATSGRSGTDTQYF
TRBJ1-1 | TRBV27 | - | 14 | - | TGTGCCAGCAGTGCCTGGGGGATGAACACTGAAGCTTTCTTT | CASSAWGMNTEAFF
TRBJ1-2 | TRBV5-5 | - | 13 | - | TGTGCCAGCAGCTTGGGAAGCTCCTATGGCTACACCTTC | CASSLGSSYGYTF
TRBJ1-3 | TRBV14 | - | 16 | - | TGTGCCAGCAGCCCCTTAGGGACAACGGCTGGAAACACCATATATTTT | CASSPLGTTAGNTIYF
TRBJ2-7 | TRBV29-1 | TRBD2 | 14 | - | TGCAGCGCCCAGACTAGCGGGAGTGAAGGCGAGCAGTACTTC | CSAQTSGSEGEQYF
TRBJ2-1 | TRBV10-1 | - | 17 | - | TGCGCCAGCAGTTCAGGGGGGGACGGTGGGAGAGGCCATGAGCAGTTCTTC | CASSSGGDGGRGHEQFF
TRBJ2-5 | TRBV15 | - | 15 | - | TGTGCCACCAGCAGACTAACACAGGGACAAGAGACCCAGTACTTC | CATSRLTQGQETQYF
TRBJ2-1 | TRBV10-3 | TRBD1 | 16 | once | TGTGCCATCAGTGAGTCGGGGTCAGGGGGCGCGGATGAGCAGTTCTTC | CAISESGSGGADEQFF
TRBJ2-1 | TRBV10-3 | - | 13 | - | TGTGCCATCAGCCCGCAACGAGGGGATGAGCAGTTCTTC | CAISPQRGDEQFF
TRBJ2-1 | TRBV19 | - | 13 | - | TGTGCCAGTAGCCCCGGTCAGTACAATGAGCAGTTCTTC | CASSPGQYNEQFF
TRBJ1-6 | TRBV5-1 | - | 16 | - | TGCGCCAGCAGCTTGGGGGGCCTAGCCGAAAATTCACCCCTCCACTTT | CASSLGGLAENSPLHF